This T cell receptor (beta chain) was profiled in a study of blood T cell repertoires in COVID-19. Turning to the study itself: COVID-19 samples from acute and convalescent phases originated in the United States, Italy and Spain. Sources were T cells, B-cell-depleted T cells, or PBMCs; the material itself was cDNA or gDNA.

The CDR3 contains 15 residues. The germline V gene encodes CDR1 MRHNA and CDR2 SNTAGT. V dropped 0 bases and J dropped 5; count of bases not matched to a gene: 5. Original handling: It was from reference gene primer amplification that nucleated cell counts were estimated. This table comes from immunoSEQ multiplex PCR, and its TCRdb copy is limited to in-frame clones, with some not included. V and J calls plus clone size are reproduced from that table; the DNA served to infer D and trimming. The table records over 400,000 clones, roughly 85% of them present only once. This clone has a single count. The V call is TRBV6-4, the J call TRBJ2-3; 7 bases map to TRBD2. Input material: peripheral blood. This clonotype was obtained from a human donor in a cohort sampled during active COVID-19. The CDR3 is CASSDSLAGRDTQYF. In DNA, the CDR3 is TGTGCCAGCAGTGACTCGTTAGCGGGCCGAGATACGCAGTATTTT.